These T cell receptor beta chains were read from a single sample in a study of blood T cell repertoires in COVID-19. TCRdb's table, derived via immunoSEQ multiplex PCR, lists solely in-frame clones and lacks some. Of 90,000 to 120,000 clones listed, around 64% are singletons. The material sequenced was peripheral blood. These receptors were obtained from a middle-aged woman with acute or convalescent COVID-19. The CDR3 runs from the conserved cysteine through the conserved F or W. A D gene is named only where the DNA matches it firmly. Rows give clone size only sometimes, using once, few, many, or a class for an expanded clone.

V	J	size	D	CDR3	DNA
TRBV18	TRBJ1-1	NA	NA	CAKTPRTFFTPIMNTEAFF	TGTGCCAAGACACCGAGGACTTTTTTCACCCCTATTATGAACACTGAAGCTTTCTTT
TRBV9	TRBJ2-3	NA	NA	CASSVEGRRDTQYF	TGTGCCAGCAGCGTAGAGGGGCGGCGGGATACGCAGTATTTT
TRBV7-2	TRBJ1-2	few	TRBD1	CASSQTGFQIFSGYTF	TGTGCCAGCAGCCAGACAGGGTTCCAAATATTTAGTGGCTACACCTTC
TRBV27	TRBJ2-3	NA	NA	CASSSSRDFVDTQYF	TGTGCCAGCAGTTCTTCCCGGGACTTCGTGGATACGCAGTATTTT
TRBV7-9	TRBJ2-1	medium-sized	NA	CASSSPPSTEQFF	TGTGCCAGCAGCTCCCCCCCTAGCACTGAGCAGTTCTTC
TRBV4-3	TRBJ1-6	once	TRBD1	CASSLGQANSPLHF	TGCGCCAGCAGCCTCGGACAGGCCAATTCACCCCTCCACTTT
TRBV7-3	TRBJ1-2	few	NA	CASSLTPRDGYTF	TGTGCCAGCAGCTTAACCCCCAGGGATGGCTACACCTTC
TRBV6-5	TRBJ1-1	NA	TRBD1	CASSGQGMNTEAFF	TGTGCCAGCAGCGGACAGGGAATGAACACTGAAGCTTTCTTT
TRBV6-1	TRBJ2-3	once	TRBD2	CASSEAPSGGFTDTQYF	TGTGCCAGCAGTGAAGCCCCTAGCGGGGGGTTCACAGATACGCAGTATTTT
TRBV5-6	TRBJ2-3	few	NA	CASSLEFGTYNTDTQYF	TGTGCCAGCAGCTTGGAGTTCGGGACTTATAACACAGATACGCAGTATTTT
TRBV5-1	TRBJ2-3	NA	NA	CASSLERGTDTQYF	TGCGCCAGCAGCTTGGAGCGGGGCACAGATACGCAGTATTTT
TRBV4-2	TRBJ2-3	few	TRBD2	CASSPEERGGNTDTQYF	TGTGCCAGCAGCCCAGAGGAGCGGGGGGGAAACACAGATACGCAGTATTTT
TRBV2	TRBJ2-5	NA	TRBD1	CASSGQGASETQYF	TGTGCCAGCAGTGGACAGGGGGCATCAGAGACCCAGTACTTC
TRBV5-6	TRBJ2-2	NA	TRBD1	CASSWGTGGNTGELFF	TGTGCCAGCAGCTGGGGGACAGGGGGGAACACCGGGGAGCTGTTTTTT
TRBV5-8	TRBJ1-2	once	NA	CASSMPHLGDYGYTF	TGTGCCAGCAGCATGCCCCACCTAGGGGACTATGGCTACACCTTC
TRBV4-1	TRBJ1-6	many	NA	CASSPPFGGDNSPLHF	TGCGCCAGCAGCCCTCCGTTTGGGGGGGATAATTCACCCCTCCACTTT
TRBV12-3/TRBV12-4	TRBJ1-1	NA	NA	CASSLGTAREAFF	TGTGCCAGCAGTTTAGGGACAGCTCGCGAAGCTTTCTTT
TRBV11-2	TRBJ2-5	NA	NA	CASSLGRVETQYF	TGTGCCAGCAGCTTAGGCAGGGTGGAGACCCAGTACTTC
TRBV7-9	TRBJ2-1	NA	NA	CASSKLLYNEQFF	TGTGCCAGCAGCAAACTATTATACAATGAGCAGTTCTTC
TRBV5-1	TRBJ2-6	NA	TRBD1	CASSPGQGDGGANVLTF	TGCGCCAGCAGCCCCGGACAGGGGGATGGTGGGGCCAACGTCCTGACTTTC
TRBV28	TRBJ2-7	NA	TRBD1	CASTFLGTGTYEQYF	TGTGCCAGCACTTTCTTGGGGACAGGGACCTACGAGCAGTACTTC
TRBV18	TRBJ2-4	NA	NA	CASSPSGLAKNIQYF	TGTGCCAGCTCACCGTCAGGCTTAGCCAAAAACATTCAGTACTTC
TRBV2	TRBJ2-2	few	NA	CASTTGGELFF	TGTGCCAGCACGACAGGCGGGGAGCTGTTTTTT
TRBV6-5	TRBJ1-5	NA	NA	CASIREADQPQHF	TGTGCCAGCATCCGTGAGGCCGATCAGCCCCAGCATTTT
TRBV10-3	TRBJ2-3	NA	TRBD2	CAISEGLEVYTDTQYF	TGTGCCATCAGTGAGGGACTAGAGGTATACACAGATACGCAGTATTTT
TRBV14	TRBJ2-7	NA	TRBD1	CASSHTGQGLYEQYF	TGTGCCAGCAGCCATACGGGACAGGGGCTTTACGAGCAGTACTTC
TRBV6-6	TRBJ2-3	NA	NA	CASSYSGLAGDTQYF	TGTGCCAGCAGTTACTCAGGGCTAGCAGGAGATACGCAGTATTTT
TRBV7-8	TRBJ2-7	few	NA	CATTDGISYEQYF	TGTGCCACGACGGACGGGATCTCCTACGAGCAGTACTTC
TRBV20-1	TRBJ2-7	once	NA	CSARDSGRQYF	TGCAGTGCTAGAGATAGCGGTCGGCAGTACTTC
TRBV5-4	TRBJ2-7	NA	TRBD2	CASSLTLAGHEQYF	TGTGCCAGCAGCTTAACGCTAGCGGGGCACGAGCAGTACTTC
TRBV29-1	TRBJ2-2	few	TRBD2	CSVGGGDTGELFF	TGCAGCGTTGGTGGGGGGGACACCGGGGAGCTGTTTTTT
TRBV6-2/TRBV6-3	TRBJ2-5	NA	TRBD2	CASSFLRGGPRETQYF	TGTGCCAGCAGTTTTTTGCGGGGGGGTCCTCGGGAGACCCAGTACTTC
TRBV19	TRBJ2-7	many	TRBD1	CASSGQGGQYF	TGTGCCAGTAGTGGACAGGGCGGGCAGTACTTC
TRBV19	TRBJ1-1	NA	TRBD1	CASRNLGTGEGWNTEAFF	TGTGCCAGTAGGAACCTGGGGACAGGAGAAGGTTGGAACACTGAAGCTTTCTTT
TRBV5-4	TRBJ2-7	once	TRBD1	CASRGDSSYEQYF	TGTGCCAGCAGGGGGGACAGCTCCTACGAGCAGTACTTC
TRBV4-3	TRBJ2-3	once	NA	CASSHEQGDTQYF	TGCGCCAGCAGCCACGAACAGGGAGATACGCAGTATTTT
TRBV5-1	TRBJ1-1	NA	TRBD1	CASSLGGTANTEAFF	TGCGCCAGCAGCTTGGGAGGGACAGCGAACACTGAAGCTTTCTTT
TRBV5-4	TRBJ2-1	NA	NA	CASSLGRGGSNEQFF	TGTGCCAGCAGCTTGGGGAGGGGAGGTAGCAATGAGCAGTTCTTC
TRBV5-1	TRBJ1-5	NA	TRBD1	CASSTGTGEQPQHF	TGCGCCAGCAGCACGGGGACAGGGGAGCAGCCCCAGCATTTT
TRBV7-7	TRBJ2-5	NA	TRBD2	CASSPGSGKTQYF	TGTGCCAGCAGCCCGGGCAGCGGGAAGACCCAGTACTTC
TRBV5-1	TRBJ2-1	NA	NA	CASSLFGGGALNNEQFF	TGCGCCAGCAGCTTGTTTGGTGGGGGGGCCCTCAACAATGAGCAGTTCTTC
TRBV9	TRBJ2-5	NA	NA	CASSPRGAGAGGETQYF	TGTGCCAGCAGCCCCAGGGGGGCAGGGGCGGGTGGGGAGACCCAGTACTTC
TRBV2	TRBJ1-5	few	NA	CASHREWSNQPQHF	TGTGCCAGCCACAGGGAGTGGAGTAATCAGCCCCAGCATTTT